This is a list of T cell receptor beta chains from one sample in a study of cytomegalovirus exposure and HLA in healthy donors. Profiled with immunoSEQ multiplex PCR; TCRdb holds only in-frame clones, not every one. The sample consists of about 330,000 clones, 86% of them appearing once. Sequencing was performed on PBMCs. All receptors derive from a young woman in good health and CMV-seronegative. Each CDR3 is given with its conserved first and last residue. The order of the fields is clone size, D gene, V gene, J gene, CDR3 protein, CDR3 DNA. A D gene is named only where the DNA matches it firmly. Size values are once, few and many counts, or a class for expanded clones, and some rows have none.

>-|-|TRBV7-8|TRBJ2-7
CASSLVADYTYEQYF
TGTGCCAGCAGCTTAGTCGCCGACTATACCTACGAGCAGTACTTC
>once|TRBD1|TRBV28|TRBJ2-1
CASSWGGQGYNEQFF
TGTGCCAGCAGTTGGGGGGGACAGGGCTACAATGAGCAGTTCTTC
>-|TRBD1|TRBV6-1|TRBJ2-7
CASSAEAGGYEQYF
TGTGCCAGCAGCGCTGAAGCAGGGGGCTACGAGCAGTACTTC
>few|-|TRBV7-9|TRBJ1-2
CASSLEGDYGYTF
TGTGCCAGCAGCTTAGAGGGGGACTATGGCTACACCTTC
>-|-|TRBV5-1|TRBJ2-7
CASSLGFGSGYEQYF
TGCGCCAGCAGCTTGGGGTTCGGTAGCGGCTACGAGCAGTACTTC
>-|-|TRBV6-5|TRBJ1-1
CASSYSGKEAFF
TGTGCCAGCAGTTACTCGGGCAAAGAAGCTTTCTTT
>-|-|TRBV2|TRBJ2-3
CASGGAPTDTQYF
TGTGCCAGCGGGGGGGCCCCCACAGATACGCAGTATTTT
>-|-|TRBV19|TRBJ1-1
CASSKINTEAFF
TGTGCCAGTAGTAAAATAAACACTGAAGCTTTCTTT
>-|-|TRBV7-9|TRBJ1-1
CASRDEGVTEAFF
TGTGCCAGCAGGGACGAGGGGGTTACTGAAGCTTTCTTT
>-|-|TRBV6-1|TRBJ2-1
CASRGLYNEQFF
TGTGCCAGCAGGGGACTGTACAATGAGCAGTTCTTC
>-|TRBD2|TRBV6-5|TRBJ2-2
CASSYRGLAGKGELFF
TGTGCCAGCAGTTACCGGGGACTAGCGGGAAAGGGGGAGCTGTTTTTT
>-|-|TRBV15|TRBJ2-4
CATGGGGIQYF
TGTGCCACCGGGGGAGGAGGCATTCAGTACTTC
>-|-|TRBV5-1|TRBJ1-1
CASSPKEGTEAFF
TGCGCCAGCAGCCCTAAGGAGGGCACTGAAGCTTTCTTT
>-|TRBD2|TRBV7-9|TRBJ2-7
CASSLALGLGYEQYF
TGTGCCAGCAGCTTAGCGTTGGGACTAGGCTACGAGCAGTACTTC
>-|-|TRBV19|TRBJ1-2
CASSIHLGGYTF
TGTGCCAGTAGTATTCACCTCGGTGGCTACACCTTC
>-|-|TRBV4-1|TRBJ1-2
CASSQADRPGQLYGYTF
TGCGCCAGCAGCCAAGCGGACCGACCGGGACAACTATATGGCTACACCTTC
>-|TRBD1|TRBV13|TRBJ2-7
CASSLGGQGMNEQYF
TGTGCCAGCAGCTTGGGGGGACAGGGTATGAACGAGCAGTACTTC
>once|-|TRBV15|TRBJ2-1
CATSRQQGGEQFF
TGTGCCACCAGCAGACAACAGGGTGGTGAGCAGTTCTTC
>-|TRBD2|TRBV28|TRBJ2-7
CASRTSGSYEQYF
TGTGCCAGCAGGACTAGCGGGAGTTACGAGCAGTACTTC
>-|-|TRBV9|TRBJ2-7
CASSVADLGSGQYF
TGTGCCAGCAGCGTAGCAGACTTGGGGAGCGGGCAGTACTTC
>-|-|TRBV4-1|TRBJ2-1
CASSQGVAGYYNEQFF
TGCGCCAGCAGCCAAGGGGTTGCAGGTTACTACAATGAGCAGTTCTTC
>-|TRBD2|TRBV29-1|TRBJ2-3
CSERESTDTQYF
TGCAGCGAGCGGGAGAGTACAGATACGCAGTATTTT
>-|-|TRBV19|TRBJ1-2
CASSRGGPPVFYGYTF
TGTGCCAGTAGTAGGGGGGGACCGCCGGTCTTCTATGGCTACACCTTC
>few|-|TRBV28|TRBJ1-2
CASSFPGTIDYGYTF
TGTGCCAGCAGTTTTCCGGGAACGATCGACTATGGCTACACCTTC
>-|TRBD2|TRBV7-2|TRBJ2-7
CASSSLAGGPYEQYF
TGTGCCAGCAGTTCCCTGGCGGGAGGGCCCTACGAGCAGTACTTC
>-|-|TRBV28|TRBJ2-1
CASQLVGNEQFF
TGTGCCTCGCAACTAGTAGGGAATGAGCAGTTCTTC
>-|-|TRBV7-9|TRBJ2-7
CASSLVVAGAHEQYF
TGTGCCAGCAGCTTAGTAGTGGCGGGGGCGCACGAGCAGTACTTC
>-|-|TRBV7-6|TRBJ2-1
CASSLGQDTYNEQFF
TGTGCCAGCAGCTTAGGACAGGACACCTACAATGAGCAGTTCTTC
>-|TRBD1|TRBV2|TRBJ1-4
CASSETGWEKLFF
TGTGCCAGCAGTGAGACAGGGTGGGAAAAACTGTTTTTT
>-|TRBD1|TRBV5-4|TRBJ1-1
CASSQGQGSGGAFF
TGTGCCAGCAGCCAGGGACAGGGGAGTGGGGGAGCTTTCTTT
>-|TRBD2|TRBV28|TRBJ2-1
CASSRTTSGRDEQFF
TGTGCCAGCAGCCGTACTACTAGCGGGAGGGATGAGCAGTTCTTC
>once|-|TRBV10-3|TRBJ1-1
CAIKGGEEAFF
TGTGCCATCAAAGGAGGGGAGGAAGCTTTCTTT
>-|TRBD1|TRBV11-2|TRBJ1-2
CASSFDREYGYTF
TGTGCCAGCAGCTTCGACAGGGAGTATGGCTACACCTTC
>once|-|TRBV7-8|TRBJ1-4
CASSLGGEKLFF
TGTGCCAGCAGCTTAGGAGGCGAAAAACTGTTTTTT
>-|TRBD1|TRBV11-2|TRBJ2-7
CASSPWTGGNYEQYF
TGTGCCAGCAGCCCTTGGACAGGGGGCAACTACGAGCAGTACTTC
>-|-|TRBV2|TRBJ2-5
CASSESWTDYGTQYF
TGTGCCAGCAGTGAATCTTGGACAGATTATGGGACCCAGTACTTC
>-|-|TRBV14|TRBJ2-7
CASSQVAGKGEQYF
TGTGCCAGCAGCCAAGTGGCGGGGAAGGGGGAGCAGTACTTC